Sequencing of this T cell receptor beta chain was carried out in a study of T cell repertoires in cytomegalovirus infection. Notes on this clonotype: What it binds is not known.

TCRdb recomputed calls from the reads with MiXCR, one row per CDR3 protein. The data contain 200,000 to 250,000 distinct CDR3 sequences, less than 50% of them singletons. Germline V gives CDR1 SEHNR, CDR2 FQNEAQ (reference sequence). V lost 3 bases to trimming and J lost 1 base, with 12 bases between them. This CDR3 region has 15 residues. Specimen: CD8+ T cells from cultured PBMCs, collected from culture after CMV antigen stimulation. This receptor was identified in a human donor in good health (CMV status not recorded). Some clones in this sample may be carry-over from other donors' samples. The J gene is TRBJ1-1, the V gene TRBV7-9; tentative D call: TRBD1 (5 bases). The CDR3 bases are TGTGCCAGCAGCTTCTATGGGGGAGCGAACACTGAAGCTTTCTTT. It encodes CASSFYGGANTEAFF.